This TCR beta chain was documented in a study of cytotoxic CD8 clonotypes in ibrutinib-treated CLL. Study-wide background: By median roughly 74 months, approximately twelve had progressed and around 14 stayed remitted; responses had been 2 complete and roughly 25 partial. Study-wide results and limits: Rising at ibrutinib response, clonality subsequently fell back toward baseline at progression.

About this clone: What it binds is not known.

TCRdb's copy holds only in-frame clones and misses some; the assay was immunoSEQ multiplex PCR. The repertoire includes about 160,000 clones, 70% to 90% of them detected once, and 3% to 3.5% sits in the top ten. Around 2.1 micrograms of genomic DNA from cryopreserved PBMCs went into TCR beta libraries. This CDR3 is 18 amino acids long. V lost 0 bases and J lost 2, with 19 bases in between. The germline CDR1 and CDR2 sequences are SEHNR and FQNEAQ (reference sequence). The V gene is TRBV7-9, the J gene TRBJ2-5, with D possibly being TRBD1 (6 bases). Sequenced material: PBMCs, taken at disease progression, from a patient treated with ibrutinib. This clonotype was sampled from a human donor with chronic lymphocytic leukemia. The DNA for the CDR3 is TGTGCCAGCAGCTTAGCGCTCCCGAACCGGGACAAACAAGAGACCCAGTACTTC. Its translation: CASSLALPNRDKQETQYF.